Each of the 18 T cell receptor beta chains below was sequenced from the same sample in a study of blood T cells in healthy people across ages. Through a sample-barcoded 5' primer and a J-beta primer mix, a second PCR was run for about 6 to 11 cycles. TCRdb called the 5' RACE reads again in MiXCR, with one record for every CDR3 protein. The table shows roughly 570,000 distinct CDR3 sequences, with 25% to 30% occurring only once. Sample: blood. Receptors were obtained from a woman in her 70s in good health.

The CDR3 loop is CASSQVSGGLSYTF. CDR3 in DNA: TGTGCCAGCAGCCAAGTTTCCGGGGGCCTGAGCTACACCTTC. This chain connects TRBV4-2 to TRBJ1-2; a possible D gene is TRBD1 (6 bases). Trimming stripped 1 base from V and 9 bases from J, with 15 bases between. The CDR3 is made up of 14 amino acids. The V gene's germline CDR1 is LGHNA and CDR2 YNFKEQ.

V usage is TRBV20-1 and J usage is TRBJ2-5; 11 nucleotides agree with TRBD2. The DNA end is a closer match to TRBJ2-1, so the J assignment may be wrong. This CDR3 comprises 13 residues. From germline, CDR1 is DFQATT and CDR2 SNEGSKA (reference sequence). CDR3 bases: TGCAGTGCGGGCACTAGCGGGAGCAATGAGCAGTTCTTC. Encoded protein: CSAGTSGSNEQFF.

The chain combines TRBV3-1 with TRBJ2-5; D may match TRBD1 or TRBD2 (6 bases each). V was shortened by 3 bases and J by 0 bases, with 17 bases between the two germline ends. CDR3 length: 17 amino acids. Germline assignment: CDR1 LGHDT and CDR2 YNNKEL (reference sequence). CDR3 coding DNA: TGTGCCAGCAGCCAGCACGGCGGAGGGGGAAACCAAGAGACCCAGTACTTC. Translating gives CASSQHGGGGNQETQYF.

There are many counts of this clonotype. This chain connects TRBV20-1 to TRBJ2-3; TRBD2 matches 9 bases. V lost 4 bases and J lost 4; bases outside the gene matches: 9. This CDR3 comprises 15 residues. The V gene's germline CDR1 is DFQATT and CDR2 SNEGSKA (reference sequence). The CDR3 sequence: CSAMGRTSAPDTQYF. The CDR3 bases are TGCAGTGCTATGGGTAGGACTAGCGCCCCAGATACGCAGTATTTT.

This clonotype has just a few counts. The chain combines TRBV5-4 with TRBJ2-3; 7 bases line up with TRBD1. This CDR3 contains 15 residues. Trimming took 0 bases from V and 0 from J; bases not matched to a gene: 1. The germline V gene has CDR1 SGHNT and CDR2 YYREEE (reference sequence). The CDR3 nucleotides are TGTGCCAGCAGCTTGGACAGGGGAAGCACAGATACGCAGTATTTT. Translated, it gives CASSLDRGSTDTQYF.

This chain joins TRBV2 and TRBJ2-3; D unclear. The CDR3 has 15 amino acids. V lost 0 bases and J lost 2, with 9 bases in between. Per the germline V gene, CDR1 is SNHLY and CDR2 is FYNNEI. The CDR3 spells CASSEAGWDTDTQYF. The CDR3 nucleotides are TGTGCCAGCAGTGAAGCGGGGTGGGACACAGATACGCAGTATTTT.

V gene TRBV20-1 combines with J gene TRBJ2-4; 13 nucleotides agree with TRBD2. CDR1 is DFQATT, CDR2 SNEGSKA, per germline (reference sequence). The CDR3 consists of 15 residues. Trimming at V came to 3 bases and at J to 1 base, leaving 0 bases not matched to a gene. CDR3: CSARGLAGAKNIQYF. CDR3 coding DNA: TGCAGTGCTAGGGGACTAGCGGGGGCCAAAAACATTCAGTACTTC.

This clonotype has a handful of counts. V gene TRBV19 combines with J gene TRBJ2-1; no reliable D call. With the DNA end fitting TRBJ2-7 better, the J assignment may be wrong. The CDR3 spans 12 residues. The V gene's germline CDR1 is LNHDA and CDR2 SQIVND (reference sequence). The CDR3 DNA reads TGTGCCAGTAGTATAAGGCCCGGGGAGCAGTACTTC. It is translated as CASSIRPGEQYF.

The CDR3 bases are TGTGCCAGCAGCTTAGATCAGGGAAATCAGCCCCAGCATTTT. Its translation: CASSLDQGNQPQHF. This sequence joins TRBV11-2 and TRBJ1-5; perhaps TRBD1 as D (5 bases). V gave up 0 bases and J gave up 4 bases, with 7 bases separating them. The CDR3 is made up of 14 amino acids. Germline-derived CDR1 and CDR2 are SGHAT and FQNNGV.

The chain uses TRBV9 and TRBJ2-1; TRBD2 might be the D (6 bases). The CDR3 loop spans 15 amino acids. The V and J ends lost 0 bases and 0 bases respectively, with 7 bases between them. From germline, CDR1 is SGDLS and CDR2 YYNGEE. The chain's CDR3 is CASSVGGLSYNEQFF. The CDR3 nucleotides read TGTGCCAGCAGCGTAGGGGGACTCTCCTACAATGAGCAGTTCTTC.

This clonotype was detected only a few times. The chain recombines TRBV4-2 with TRBJ1-3; TRBD1 matches 9 bases. The length of the CDR3 is 18 residues. J gave up 4 bases and V 0 bases, and 10 bases lay outside the gene matches. CDR1 is LGHNA and CDR2 is YNFKEQ in the germline V gene. This chain's CDR3 is CASSQDHRQGERGNTIYF. CDR3 in DNA: TGTGCCAGCAGCCAAGATCACCGACAGGGGGAAAGGGGAAACACCATATATTTT.

This clonotype was observed a few times. Written as DNA, the CDR3 is TGTGCCAGCAGGTCCGGGACTACTGGGGAGACCCAGTACTTC. Translation gives CASRSGTTGETQYF. The rearrangement uses TRBV12-3 or TRBV12-4 and TRBJ2-5, with 7 bases matching TRBD2. V lost 6 bases to trimming and J lost 5 bases; unmatched junction nucleotides: 9. The CDR3 runs to 14 residues.

In this sample, this clonotype turned up a few times. The chain is built from TRBV12-3 or TRBV12-4 and TRBJ2-7, with D possibly being TRBD1 (6 bases). The CDR3 has 14 residues. V gave up 6 bases and J gave up 7 bases, with 19 bases separating them. As DNA, the CDR3 is TGTGCCAGCAGCATAACCCGGGCCACAGGGGAGCAGTACTTC. Translation: CASSITRATGEQYF.

This rearrangement joins TRBV20-1 to TRBJ2-5; 8 positions agree with TRBD2. Germline CDR1 is DFQATT and CDR2 is SNEGSKA (reference sequence). V shed 2 bases and J 5 bases; nucleotides not matched to a gene: 10. The CDR3 is 15 residues long. This CDR3 reads CSARPGRVIEETQYF. CDR3 coding DNA: TGCAGTGCTAGACCCGGGAGGGTGATTGAGGAGACCCAGTACTTC.

The chain has TRBV3-1 and TRBJ1-1, with D maybe TRBD1 (5 bases). The CDR3 has 12 residues. V lost 4 bases, J lost 11 bases, and 14 bases lay in between. The germline V gene has CDR1 LGHDT and CDR2 YNNKEL (reference sequence). CDR3 residues: CASSRSGPEAFF. The CDR3 coding sequence is TGTGCCAGCAGCCGATCGGGACCCGAGGCTTTCTTT. Full variable domain (rest looked up from reference TRBV3-1 and TRBJ1-1): DTAVSQTPKYLVTQMGNDKSIKCEQNLGHDTMYWYKQDSKKFLKIMFSYNNKELIINETVPNRFSPKSPDKAHLNLHINSLELGDSAVYFCASSRSGPEAFFGQGTRLTVV.

CDR3 sequence (DNA): TGTGCCAGCAGCTTAGGCGGACTCAAAAACACTGAAGCTTTCTTT. This codes for CASSLGGLKNTEAFF. The chain joins TRBV7-2 to TRBJ1-1; the D is unclear. V lost 1 base, J lost 2 bases, and 11 bases lay in between. Germline V CDR1 and CDR2: SGHTA, FQGNSA. The CDR3 covers 15 residues.

This clonotype was detected a few times. The genes are TRBV4-2 and TRBJ2-4, with D possibly called TRBD1 or TRBD2 (5 bases each). V was shortened by 0 bases and J by 6 bases, with 12 bases between the two germline ends. Germline CDR1 LGHNA, CDR2 YNFKEQ. This CDR3 is built from 15 residues. Written as DNA, the CDR3 is TGTGCCAGCAGCCAAGATCAAGGGGACGGAAACATTCAGTACTTC. Protein sequence: CASSQDQGDGNIQYF.

The chain combines TRBV5-1 with TRBJ1-2, with TRBD1 matching 7 bases. CDR3 length equals 15 residues. J gave up 3 bases and V 5 bases, and 10 bases lay outside the gene matches. CDR1 and CDR2 from the germline V gene are SGHRS and YFSETQ. In DNA, the CDR3 is TGCGCCAGCAGACATAACACAGGGGACGACTATGGCTACACCTTC. Its translation: CASRHNTGDDYGYTF.